These 18 T cell receptor beta chains came from one sample sequenced in a study of technical replicates of blood from four donors. Using immunoSEQ multiplex PCR, the repertoire was profiled, and TCRdb retains in-frame clones only, with some absent. The sample carries approximately 50,000 clones, 85% to 90% recorded once. Sequencing was done on a sample of PBMCs. The receptors shown here come from a human donor in good health. Some clones in this sample may be carry-over from other donors' samples.

The chain combines TRBV7-2 with TRBJ2-3; 9 bases are a match to TRBD1. V shed 5 bases, J shed 0 bases, and the junction held 3 bases outside the gene matches. This CDR3 region has 15 residues. Germline CDR1 reads SGHTA; CDR2 reads FQGNSA. The CDR3 reads CASSGGTGSTDTQYF. CDR3 coding DNA: TGTGCCAGCAGCGGCGGGACAGGGAGCACAGATACGCAGTATTTT.

This clone was counted a few times. The J gene is TRBJ1-2, the V gene TRBV29-1; the match to TRBD1 covers 10 bases. The CDR3 runs 13 residues. Looked up from germline, CDR1 is SQVTM and CDR2 is ANQGSEA. The CDR3 coding sequence is TGCAGAGCCCCGGGACAGGGGAACTATGGCTACACCTTC. Protein sequence: CRAPGQGNYGYTF.

The rearrangement uses TRBV10-3 and TRBJ2-7, with TRBD1 matching over 9 bases. This CDR3 comprises 15 residues. Germline trimming cut 4 bases from V and 1 base from J; bases unmatched to any gene: 5. Germline-derived CDR1 and CDR2 are ENHRY and SYGVKD. The DNA of the CDR3 is TGTGCCATCAGTGTTACGACAGGGGGGTCCTACGAGCAGTACTTC. Translated, it gives CAISVTTGGSYEQYF.

This clone was seen a single time. V usage is TRBV7-5 and J usage is TRBJ1-5; the table's D gene call, TRBD1, was not cross checked with the DNA. TRBV7-5 is recorded as a pseudogene. The CDR3 has 17 residues. The CDR3 sequence: CARIPQDRPYSNQPQHF. DNA of the CDR3: TGTGCCAGAATACCGCAGGACAGGCCTTATAGCAATCAGCCCCAGCATTTT.

V gene TRBV5-1 combines with J gene TRBJ1-5, with 7 nucleotides matching TRBD1. In germline, CDR1 is SGHRS, CDR2 YFSETQ. The CDR3 covers 15 residues. V lost 0 bases to trimming and J lost 7 bases; unmatched junction nucleotides: 7. For the CDR3, the DNA is TGCGCCAGCAGCTTGGGGCCGGGACAGCTCCAGCCCCAGCATTTT. It translates to CASSLGPGQLQPQHF.

This rearrangement joins TRBV5-1 to TRBJ2-6; 7 bases are shared with TRBD2. This CDR3 contains 15 residues. With 7 bases clipped from V and 4 bases from J, the junction kept 8 bases outside the gene matches. In germline, CDR1 is SGHRS, CDR2 YFSETQ. CDR3 DNA sequence: TGCGCCAGCGGGGGGGGTAGCTCAGGGGCCAACGTCCTGACTTTC. This sequence encodes CASGGGSSGANVLTF.

This chain links TRBV2 with TRBJ2-5; the match to TRBD2 covers 10 bases. The CDR3 loop spans 16 amino acids. V shed 7 bases, J shed 5 bases, and the junction held 13 bases outside the gene matches. Germline CDR1 SNHLY, CDR2 FYNNEI. The CDR3: CASTAVAGGRGETQYF. The CDR3 nucleotides read TGTGCCAGCACCGCGGTAGCGGGAGGCCGAGGGGAGACCCAGTACTTC.

The chain carries TRBV9 and TRBJ2-2; the match to TRBD2 covers 13 bases. Germline V gene sequence: CDR1 SGDLS, CDR2 YYNGEE. The junction had 4 bases not matched to a gene; V was cut back by 2 bases and J by 0 bases. The CDR3 length is 18 residues. CDR3 coding DNA: TGTGCCAGCAGCGTCGGACTAGCGGGGGCATCGAACACCGGGGAGCTGTTTTTT. Protein sequence: CASSVGLAGASNTGELFF.

This sequence joins TRBV5-1 and TRBJ2-7; TRBD1 matches 9 bases. J gave up 0 bases and V 0 bases, and 7 bases lay outside the gene matches. Germline-derived CDR1 and CDR2 are SGHRS and YFSETQ. CDR3 length equals 17 residues. The CDR3 DNA is TGCGCCAGCAGCTTGGGGGGGACAGGGATAATCTCCTACGAGCAGTACTTC. This codes for CASSLGGTGIISYEQYF.

The chain has TRBV18 and TRBJ2-7; no clear D. The CDR3 consists of 12 residues. V shed 6 bases and J shed 1 base, with 7 bases lying between them. The germline V gene encodes CDR1 KGHSH and CDR2 LQKENI. CDR3 sequence reads: CASSPESYEQYF. Here the CDR3 DNA reads TGTGCCAGCTCCCCAGAGTCCTACGAGCAGTACTTC.

The chain uses TRBV6-6 and TRBJ1-2; D may be TRBD1 (6 bases). The CDR3 covers 12 residues. V lost 5 bases and J 7 bases, leaving 11 bases between the germline ends. Per the germline V gene, CDR1 is MNHNY and CDR2 is SVGAGI (reference sequence). The CDR3 region is CASSPGVPGYTF. The CDR3 DNA reads TGTGCCAGCAGTCCAGGGGTTCCTGGCTACACCTTC.

The chain couples TRBV27 to TRBJ2-7; 9 positions agree with TRBD1. After removal of 4 bases from V and 5 bases from J, the junction contained 9 bases not matched to a gene. This CDR3 region has 15 residues. CDR1 and CDR2 (germline): MNHEY, SMNVEV (reference sequence). The CDR3 is CASSYPGTGIHEQYF. CDR3 nucleotide sequence: TGTGCCAGCAGTTATCCCGGGACAGGGATCCACGAGCAGTACTTC.

J is TRBJ1-3 and V is TRBV10-3; D remains unclear. The CDR3 is 13 residues long. Germline values: CDR1 ENHRY, CDR2 SYGVKD. The germline V and J ends were trimmed by 7 bases and 3 bases, with 10 bases remaining between them. The CDR3 sequence: CAIKGEGGNTIYF. The CDR3 bases are TGTGCCATCAAGGGCGAGGGTGGAAACACCATATATTTT.

This rearrangement joins TRBV2 to TRBJ1-2; D unclear. V was clipped by 4 bases and J by 5 bases, with 5 bases between them. CDR1 is SNHLY and CDR2 is FYNNEI in the germline V gene. The CDR3 length is 11 residues. The CDR3 loop is CASSGRYGYTF. Here the CDR3 DNA reads TGTGCCAGCAGTGGTCGGTATGGCTACACCTTC.

The chain is built from TRBV5-4 and TRBJ1-1; tentative D call: TRBD1 (5 bases). Trimming shortened V by 4 bases and J by 0 bases, and 7 bases separated the two germline ends. The CDR3 runs 13 residues. Looked up from germline, CDR1 is SGHNT and CDR2 is YYREEE (reference sequence). The CDR3 DNA reads TGTGCCAGCAGCGGACATTTGAACACTGAAGCTTTCTTT. Encoded protein: CASSGHLNTEAFF.

The chain combines TRBV12-5 with TRBJ1-1; D is possibly TRBD1 (5 bases). CDR3 length: 16 amino acids. The germline V gene has CDR1 LGHNT and CDR2 FRNRAP. V was cut by 3 bases and J by 4 bases, with 18 bases left in between. Here the CDR3 DNA reads TGTGCTAGTGGTTTCGGCACAGGAACGTTGGGCACTGAAGCTTTCTTT. It codes for CASGFGTGTLGTEAFF.

This clone was detected once. The J gene is TRBJ1-5, the V gene TRBV5-1, with D possibly TRBD1 on 5 matching bases. Between the trimmed V and J ends, which lost 4 bases and 3 bases, there was a span of 17 bases. In germline, CDR1 is SGHRS, CDR2 YFSETQ. The CDR3 spans 16 residues. The CDR3 is CASSPRGGDSNQPQHF. The CDR3 region has the DNA TGCGCCAGCAGCCCCCGAGGAGGGGACTCCAATCAGCCCCAGCATTTT.

The V gene is TRBV5-4, the J gene TRBJ2-1; 13 bases match TRBD2. After removal of 2 bases from V and 9 bases from J, the junction contained 8 bases not matched to a gene. From germline, CDR1 is SGHNT and CDR2 YYREEE (reference sequence). This CDR3 has 16 residues. The CDR3 sequence: CASSLLLAGGPSEQFF. The CDR3 nucleotides are TGTGCCAGCAGCTTATTACTAGCGGGGGGGCCGAGTGAGCAGTTCTTC.